These T cell receptor beta chains were read from a single sample in a study of graft-versus-host responses after intestinal transplantation. Using immunoSEQ multiplex PCR, the repertoire was profiled, and TCRdb retains in-frame clones only, with some absent. In the table there are around 70,000 clones, roughly 90% of which are singletons. These TCRs' antigens remain unknown. The material was unstimulated CD8+ T cells sorted from spleen or lymph node cells, obtained before intestinal transplant. Receptor source: a human donor who received an intestinal transplant. Each CDR3 is given with its conserved first and last residue. Only some rows state a clone size, as once, few, many or a class for expanded clones.

v_call,clone_size,cdr3_aa
TRBV9,-,CASSEGLAPDTQYF
TRBV6-5,-,CASSYIQGIRNEQFF
TRBV4-1,-,CASSLVYSYEQYF
TRBV4-1,-,CASSQPSTEAFF
TRBV11-2,-,CASSTGTYEQYF
TRBV7-9,-,CASSQTGTAYEQYF
TRBV9,-,CASSTPRENEKLFF
TRBV9,-,CASSDGNKAFF
TRBV6-6,-,CASSYYRQGARQPQHF
TRBV28,once,CASSLGARSLASYNEQFF
TRBV6-1,-,CASSEDGRRNQPQHF
TRBV7-9,-,CASSLTYTDTQYF